The 18 T cell receptor beta chains reported below all come from one sample, sequenced in a study of CD8+CD57+ T cells in acquired aplastic anemia (dated by TCRdb to 2017 to 2018). Sequencing used an Illumina HiSeq 2000. Genomic DNA was used as template for profiling of TCR beta VDJ combinations and CDR3 sequences. TCRdb passed the public sequencing reads through fastp at Q25 and MiXCR, retaining productive beta sequences. All rows with the same CDR3 protein become a single entry with the most common DNA and genes. Here the sample has approximately 250,000 distinct CDR3 sequences; about 80% occur a single time. Clones ranked in the top ten supply around 40% of the sample. Expansion of CD8+CD57+ cells had been shown by flow cytometry in the patients chosen for sequencing. Sequences were obtained from sorted CD4+, CD8+, or CD8+CD57+ T cells (not recorded which) from PBMCs. The source is a human donor with aplastic anemia.

This chain uses TRBV7-2 with TRBJ1-2; D gene uncertain. V was clipped by 5 bases and J by 5 bases, with 21 bases between them. This CDR3 spans 16 amino acids. Germline CDR1 reads SGHTA; CDR2 reads FQGNSA. CDR3: CASSVHSRRSEYGYTF. The CDR3 coding sequence is TGTGCCAGCAGCGTGCACAGCAGGCGCTCTGAATATGGCTACACCTTC. The variable domain in full, completed from reference TRBV7-2 and TRBJ1-2, reads GAGVSQSPSNKVTEKGKDVELRCDPISGHTALYWYRQSLGQGLEFLIYFQGNSAPDKSGLPSDRFSAERTGGSVSTLTIQRTQQEDSAVYLCASSVHSRRSEYGYTFGSGTRLTVV.

The chain couples TRBV24-1 to TRBJ1-2, with D possibly being TRBD1 (6 bases). The CDR3 length is 17 residues. The V gene lost 3 bases and the J gene lost 0 bases, with 16 bases spanning the gap. Looked up from germline, CDR1 is KGHDR and CDR2 is SFDVKD. CDR3: CATSDRRGRRANYGYTF. In DNA form, the CDR3 reads TGTGCCACCAGTGATCGCAGGGGTCGGAGAGCTAACTATGGCTACACCTTC.

The V gene is TRBV19, the J gene TRBJ1-6, with a weak D call TRBD1 (5 bases). V was pared by 1 base and J by 6 bases, with 10 bases between. The CDR3 sequence is 15 residues long. Germline V gives CDR1 LNHDA, CDR2 SQIVND (reference sequence). The CDR3 sequence: CASSIVVGGNSPLHF. The CDR3 nucleotides are TGTGCCAGTAGTATAGTGGTCGGGGGTAATTCACCCCTCCACTTT.

This clonotype was observed a single time. The chain joins TRBV7-3 to TRBJ2-7, with D possibly TRBD2 on 6 matching bases. The CDR3 runs 18 residues. The V and J ends lost 6 bases and 4 bases respectively, with 28 bases between them. Per germline, CDR1 SGHTA and CDR2 FQGTGA. CDR3 region: CASSSRGTWGDPQYEQYV. The DNA for the CDR3 is TGTGCCAGCAGTTCTCGCGGGACTTGGGGAGACCCCCAGTACGAGCAGTACGTC.

This clonotype was picked up many times. One end of the junction fails to match germline, which may point to a read error. The chain uses TRBV2 and TRBJ2-3, with 7 positions matching TRBD2. Looked up from germline, CDR1 is SNHLY and CDR2 is FYNNEI. The CDR3 runs to 13 residues. CDR3 in amino acids: CSSGDGGTDTQYF. As DNA, the CDR3 is TGCAGCAGCGGGGACGGGGGCACAGATACGCAGTATTTT.

The rearrangement joins TRBV11-2 to TRBJ2-7; no reliable D call. The CDR3 extends over 13 amino acids. CDR1 is SGHAT, CDR2 FQNNGV, per germline. The V end was cut by 3 bases, the J end by 5 bases, with 11 bases between. The CDR3 DNA sequence: TGTGCCAGCAGCTTCCCAGGTCCAAACGAGCAGTACTTC. Its translation is CASSFPGPNEQYF.

Concerning this clonotype itself: The junction does not match germline at one end; this may be a read error. In DNA, the CDR3 is TGTGCCAGCAGTGGGGTGGGGGGGCCTAACACTGAACATTTCTTT. Translating it yields CASSGVGGPNTEHFF. The V call is TRBV2, the J call TRBJ2-7; TRBD2 is a possible D gene (7 bases). Germline V gene sequence: CDR1 SNHLY, CDR2 FYNNEI. The CDR3 sequence is 15 residues long.

For this clonotype: Compared with germline, one end of the junction differs, possibly owing to a read error. V usage is TRBV7-6 and J usage is TRBJ1-5; D gene unclear. Germline V gene lookup returns CDR1 SGHVS and CDR2 FNYEAQ. CDR3 size: 13 residues. The CDR3: CASSLIATRTHNF. The CDR3 region has the DNA TGTGCCAGCAGCCTAATTGCGACTCGGACCCACAATTTT. The full variable domain, with the rest looked up from reference TRBV7-6 and TRBJ1-5, is GAGVSQSPRYKVTKRGQDVALRCDPISGHVSLYWYRQALGQGPEFLTYFNYEAQQDKSGLPNDRFSAERPEGSISTLTIQRTEQRDSAMYRCASSLIATRTHNFGDGTRLSIL.

This clonotype has just a few counts. This chain joins TRBV10-3 and TRBJ1-6; 8 bases fit TRBD1. CDR1 and CDR2 (germline): ENHRY, SYGVKD. The V gene end was trimmed by 3 bases and the J gene end by 6 bases; junction bases not matched to a gene: 4. The CDR3 loop spans 15 amino acids. Here the CDR3 reads CAISDRDRSNSPLHF. Written as DNA, the CDR3 is TGTGCCATCAGTGACCGGGACAGGTCTAATTCACCCCTCCACTTT.

Concerning this clonotype itself: The CDR3 end shows no conserved phenylalanine or tryptophan, and so a read error is likely. The DNA is omitted, as the CDR3 cannot be located on it reliably, and the CDR3 follows TCRdb's listing. The J gene is TRBJ2-3, the V gene TRBV7-8; the table's D gene call, TRBD2, was not cross checked with the DNA. CDR1 is SGHVS, CDR2 FQNEAQ, per germline. The CDR3 sequence runs 13 residues, both termini included. CDR3 in amino acids: CASGDAGSPNTHY.

Only one count was recorded for this clonotype. V is TRBV5-1 and J is TRBJ2-7; 7 positions agree with TRBD1. Germline values: CDR1 SGHRS, CDR2 YFSETQ. This CDR3 comprises 18 residues. The CDR3 region has the DNA TGTGCCAGCAGCTTCCAGCCAAGGGGGACAGCCCTTTCCTACGAGCAGTACGTC. Translated: CASSFQPRGTALSYEQYV.

This chain uses TRBV7-9 with TRBJ2-5; 10 nucleotides agree with TRBD1. The junction had 4 bases not matched to a gene; V was cut back by 4 bases and J by 5 bases. The germline V gene encodes CDR1 SEHNR and CDR2 FQNEAQ (reference sequence). The CDR3 runs 14 residues. The CDR3, as DNA: TGTGCCAGCAGCTCGGACAGGGGGTGGGAGACCCAGTACTTC. Encoded protein: CASSSDRGWETQYF.

The J gene is TRBJ2-1, the V gene TRBV7-8; D might be TRBD1 or TRBD2, each matching 5 bases. The V and J ends lost 3 bases and 13 bases respectively, with 25 bases between them. Germline loops: CDR1 SGHVS, CDR2 FQNEAQ. CDR3 length: 16 amino acids. For the CDR3, the DNA is TGTGCCAGCAGCTTTCATCCAGACGGGACGACCCTTTACCAGTTCTTC. Amino acid sequence: CASSFHPDGTTLYQFF.

The chain uses TRBV19 and TRBJ1-1; D is perhaps TRBD1 (6 bases). This CDR3 comprises 17 residues. The V gene lost 1 base and the J gene lost 1 base, with 16 bases spanning the gap. The germline V gene encodes CDR1 LNHDA and CDR2 SQIVND (reference sequence). This chain's CDR3 is CASSIGSFGRGNTEAFF. The CDR3 DNA sequence: TGTGCCAGTAGTATAGGATCTTTCGGCAGGGGGAACACTGAAGCTTTCTTT.

The chain has TRBV9 and TRBJ2-7; 7 bases agree with TRBD1. The V gene end was trimmed by 4 bases and the J gene end by 1 base; junction bases not matched to a gene: 17. This CDR3 is 18 amino acids long. Germline CDR1 SGDLS, CDR2 YYNGEE. CDR3 region: CASSFEAEGTALSYEQYV. CDR3 sequence (DNA): TGTGCCAGCAGCTTTGAGGCAGAAGGGACAGCCCTTTCCTACGAGCAGTACGTC.

The J gene is TRBJ1-1, the V gene TRBV4-1; D remains unclear. Germline CDR1 reads MGHRA; CDR2 reads YSYEKL. V lost 3 bases to trimming and J lost 7 bases, with 18 bases between them. The CDR3 is 15 residues long. CDR3: CASSQDGTSEGEAFF. For the CDR3, the DNA is TGCGCCAGCAGCCAGGACGGAACCTCGGAGGGTGAAGCTTTCTTT.

This chain links TRBV12-3 or TRBV12-4 with TRBJ2-1; 10 nucleotides align to TRBD2. The CDR3 runs 15 residues. V lost 0 bases to trimming and J lost 7 bases; unmatched junction nucleotides: 3. The CDR3 region is CASSLAAGGRNEQFF. The DNA of the CDR3 is TGTGCCAGCAGTTTAGCAGCGGGGGGGAGAAATGAGCAGTTCTTC.

This CDR3 reads CASGDRGPYQPQFF. As DNA, the CDR3 is TGTGCCAGTGGGGACAGGGGCCCCTATCAGCCGCAGTTCTTC. The genes are TRBV9 and TRBJ2-1; 10 bases are shared with TRBD1. V dropped 8 bases and J dropped 12; count of bases not matched to a gene: 14. There are 14 residues in the CDR3. The germline gives CDR1 SGDLS, CDR2 YYNGEE. Full variable domain (rest looked up from reference TRBV9 and TRBJ2-1): DSGVTQTPKHLITATGQRVTLRCSPRSGDLSVYWYQQSLDQGLQFLIQYYNGEERAKGNILERFSAQQFPDLHSELNLSSLELGDSALYFCASGDRGPYQPQFFGPGTRLTVL.